The 29 T cell receptor beta chains below come from one sample, sequenced in a study of T cells after yellow fever vaccination. Each CDR3 protein gets one entry after TCRdb re-called the 5' RACE reads with MiXCR. The sample has 620,000 or so distinct CDR3 sequences, roughly 12% seen once. Sequences were derived from PBMCs, sampled on the day of the yellow fever booster vaccination. These receptors were taken from a man aged 25 to 40 who received the YFV17D yellow fever vaccine.

In this sample, this clonotype turned up a few times. The gene calls are TRBV20-1 and TRBJ2-2; D is perhaps TRBD2 (5 bases). Trimming took 3 bases from V and 7 from J, leaving 12 bases between them. This CDR3 contains 13 residues. CDR1 and CDR2 from the germline V gene are DFQATT and SNEGSKA (reference sequence). CDR3 DNA: TGCAGTGCTAGGAATAGCGAAGGCGGGGAGCTGTTTTTT. Its translation is CSARNSEGGELFF.

This clonotype was counted only a few times. The chain is built from TRBV5-1 and TRBJ1-2; 7 bases fit TRBD1. Looked up from germline, CDR1 is SGHRS and CDR2 is YFSETQ. The CDR3 sequence is 15 residues long. With 4 bases clipped from V and 6 bases from J, the junction kept 12 bases outside the gene matches. For the CDR3, the DNA is TGCGCCAGCAGCGAACCCCTCGGGACAGCCCATGGCTACACCTTC. This translates into CASSEPLGTAHGYTF. Complete variable domain (other parts from reference TRBV5-1 and TRBJ1-2): KAGVTQTPRYLIKTRGQQVTLSCSPISGHRSVSWYQQTPGQGLQFLFEYFSETQRNKGNFPGRFSGRQFSNSRSEMNVSTLELGDSALYLCASSEPLGTAHGYTFGSGTRLTVV.

CDR3 protein: CATSRAYGQETQYF. The CDR3, as DNA: TGTGCCACCAGCAGAGCCTACGGGCAAGAGACCCAGTACTTC. The chain links TRBV15 to TRBJ2-5; D is unresolved. Germline CDR1 LNHNV, CDR2 YYDKDF (reference sequence). Trimming cost V 1 base and J 2 bases, with 8 bases left between them. The CDR3 contains 14 residues. The whole variable domain, remainder taken from reference TRBV15 and TRBJ2-5, is DAMVIQNPRYQVTQFGKPVTLSCSQTLNHNVMYWYQQKSSQAPKLLFHYYDKDFNNEADTPDNFQSRRPNTSFCFLDIRSPGLGDTAMYLCATSRAYGQETQYFGPGTRLLVL.

There are a few counts of this clonotype. The rearrangement links TRBV5-1 to TRBJ2-3; 7 bases line up with TRBD2. Per germline, CDR1 SGHRS and CDR2 YFSETQ. Trimming removed 3 bases from V and 1 base from J; junction bases left unmatched: 2. CDR3 size: 14 residues. CDR3 coding DNA: TGCGCCAGCAGCTCTGGGAGGGGCACAGATACGCAGTATTTT. As protein: CASSSGRGTDTQYF.

A word on this clonotype: Since no conserved phenylalanine or tryptophan closes the CDR3, a read error is the likely cause. The V call is TRBV5-1, the J call TRBJ2-3; D ambiguous. This CDR3 has 16 residues. Germline CDR1 SGHRS, CDR2 YFSETQ. V dropped 1 base and J dropped 1 base, with 13 bases sitting between them. The CDR3 spells CASSLRPDGGTDTQYS. CDR3 nucleotide sequence: TGCGCCAGCAGCTTGCGTCCGGATGGGGGCACAGATACGCAGTATTCT.

In its sample, this clonotype was seen a few times. V usage is TRBV5-6 and J usage is TRBJ2-3; a weak D match, TRBD2 (6 bases). This CDR3 spans 16 amino acids. CDR1 and CDR2 from the germline V gene are SGHDT and YYEEEE. V lost 4 bases, J lost 2 bases, and 17 bases lay in between. CDR3 in amino acids: CASSRWEATYTDTQYF. CDR3 sequence (DNA): TGTGCCAGCAGCCGCTGGGAGGCGACCTACACAGATACGCAGTATTTT.

This clonotype was picked up a small number of times. This chain connects TRBV28 to TRBJ2-4; D possibly corresponds to TRBD2 (5 bases). The length of the CDR3 is 13 residues. Germline CDR1 and CDR2: MDHEN and SYDVKM. The V gene lost 2 bases and the J gene lost 6 bases, with 8 bases spanning the gap. The CDR3 region has the DNA TGTGCCAGCAGTTTAAAAGCGGTAAACATTCAGTACTTC. Translating it yields CASSLKAVNIQYF.

This clonotype was detected only a few times. This chain joins TRBV27 and TRBJ2-1; 7 positions match TRBD1. CDR3 length: 14 amino acids. Germline values: CDR1 MNHEY, CDR2 SMNVEV (reference sequence). V lost 6 bases to trimming and J lost 5 bases; unmatched junction nucleotides: 7. The CDR3: CASSLNRGNNEQFF. For the CDR3, the DNA is TGTGCCAGCAGCCTTAACAGGGGCAACAATGAGCAGTTCTTC.

This chain uses TRBV6-2 or TRBV6-3 with TRBJ2-1; no firm D call. This CDR3 has 12 residues. Germline V lookup: CDR1 MNHEY, CDR2 SVGEGT. Trimming pared 2 bases from V and 10 bases from J, leaving 9 bases between. Here the CDR3 DNA reads TGTGCCAGCAGTTACACTAAGGGCGAGCAGTTCTTC. This sequence encodes CASSYTKGEQFF.

The table lists this clonotype with a few counts. The chain uses TRBV6-5 and TRBJ2-2; 8 bases are a match to TRBD2. The CDR3 consists of 16 residues. V lost 2 bases, J lost 5 bases, and 7 bases stayed unmatched. Per germline, CDR1 MNHEY and CDR2 SVGAGI. The chain's CDR3 is CASSYMAGGDTGELFF. The CDR3 region has the DNA TGTGCCAGCAGTTACATGGCGGGAGGAGATACCGGGGAGCTGTTTTTT.

This clonotype was counted only a few times. This chain links TRBV27 with TRBJ1-1; 7 bases are a match to TRBD1. V was pared by 2 bases and J by 6 bases, with 12 bases of the junction left unmatched. CDR3 length: 16 amino acids. Germline values: CDR1 MNHEY, CDR2 SMNVEV (reference sequence). CDR3: CASSLARGTIFAEAFF. CDR3 DNA sequence: TGTGCCAGCAGTTTAGCCAGGGGGACTATTTTCGCTGAAGCTTTCTTT.

This clonotype was recorded once. CDR3: CSASFGGVQETQYF. CDR3 in DNA: TGCAGTGCTAGCTTTGGGGGAGTCCAAGAGACCCAGTACTTC. The V gene is TRBV20-1, the J gene TRBJ2-5; D is possibly TRBD1 or TRBD2 (5 bases each). Germline V gene data show CDR1 as DFQATT and CDR2 as SNEGSKA (reference sequence). There are 14 residues in the CDR3. Trimming pared 3 bases from V and 1 base from J, leaving 12 bases between.

This clonotype has more than one count but fewer than ten. The J gene is TRBJ2-1, the V gene TRBV10-2, with 8 bases lining up with TRBD2. Germline-derived CDR1 and CDR2 are WSHSY and SAAADI. The CDR3 covers 14 residues. Trimming removed 4 bases from V and 6 bases from J; junction bases left unmatched: 5. DNA for the CDR3: TGCGCCAGCAGTGGGATAGCGGGGCTCAATGAGCAGTTCTTC. Amino acids: CASSGIAGLNEQFF.

This clonotype came up many times. The CDR3 loop is CSASGLAGGVAVHEQFF. The CDR3 bases are TGCAGTGCTTCGGGACTAGCGGGAGGGGTAGCCGTTCATGAGCAGTTCTTC. The genes are TRBV20-1 and TRBJ2-1, with 16 positions matching TRBD2. With 5 bases clipped from V and 8 bases from J, the junction kept 12 bases outside the gene matches. The germline V gene encodes CDR1 DFQATT and CDR2 SNEGSKA (reference sequence). CDR3 size: 17 residues.

The chain links TRBV10-2 to TRBJ1-5, with TRBD1 as a possible D gene (5 bases). V dropped 8 bases and J dropped 3 bases, with 17 bases sitting between them. Germline V gives CDR1 WSHSY, CDR2 SAAADI. The CDR3 is 15 residues long. This CDR3 is CASWGGGGDNQPQHF. The CDR3 nucleotides read TGCGCCAGCTGGGGGGGTGGCGGCGACAATCAGCCCCAGCATTTT.

This clonotype was seen a handful of times. The chain uses TRBV11-2 and TRBJ2-1; D is tentatively TRBD1 or TRBD2 (5 bases each). Trimming stripped 5 bases from V and 0 bases from J, with 17 bases between. The length of the CDR3 is 17 residues. The germline V gene encodes CDR1 SGHAT and CDR2 FQNNGV. The CDR3 sequence is CASSQFGDLSSYNEQFF. CDR3 nucleotide sequence: TGTGCCAGCAGCCAATTCGGGGACCTAAGCTCCTACAATGAGCAGTTCTTC.

This clonotype was picked up many times. This chain connects TRBV6-1 to TRBJ1-2; D not resolved. V dropped 6 bases and J dropped 2 bases, with 10 bases sitting between them. The length of the CDR3 is 13 residues. Germline assignment: CDR1 MNHNS and CDR2 SASEGT. The CDR3 bases are TGTGCCAGCAGGACGGGCCAAAACTATGGCTACACCTTC. This codes for CASRTGQNYGYTF.

The chain links TRBV6-1 to TRBJ2-2; D may be TRBD1 or TRBD2 (6 bases each). V lost 7 bases to trimming and J lost 1 base, with 13 bases between them. Germline V gives CDR1 MNHNS, CDR2 SASEGT. The CDR3 extends over 15 amino acids. The CDR3 sequence is CASNPRGENTGELFF. The CDR3 region has the DNA TGTGCCAGCAACCCAAGGGGGGAGAACACCGGGGAGCTGTTTTTT.

This clonotype was detected only once. A much larger clonotype is one base distant, so this may be a read error. The chain has TRBV12-3 or TRBV12-4 and TRBJ1-6; 11 nucleotides line up with TRBD1. Germline trimming cut 7 bases from V and 8 bases from J; bases unmatched to any gene: 7. The CDR3 has 15 residues. The CDR3 nucleotides read TGTGCCAGCAAGACCGGGACAGGGGGACATTCACCCCTCCACTTT. It is translated as CASKTGTGGHSPLHF.

The chain carries TRBV11-2 and TRBJ2-1, with D hard to call. Between the trimmed V and J ends, which lost 3 bases and 8 bases, there was a span of 8 bases. Germline CDR1 is SGHAT and CDR2 is FQNNGV. The CDR3 has 12 residues. The CDR3 DNA reads TGTGCCAGCAGCTTGTTGACTGATGAGCAGTTCTTC. This encodes CASSLLTDEQFF.

V usage is TRBV20-1 and J usage is TRBJ2-1, with 13 bases matching TRBD2. The trim removed 3 bases at V and 9 bases at J, leaving 5 bases unmatched. CDR1 DFQATT and CDR2 SNEGSKA come from the germline V gene (reference sequence). The CDR3 runs to 14 residues. CDR3 in amino acids: CSASRLAGGSEQFF. The CDR3 nucleotides are TGCAGTGCTAGTAGACTAGCGGGAGGATCTGAGCAGTTCTTC.

This clonotype was seen a few times. The J gene is TRBJ2-5, the V gene TRBV15, with D tentatively TRBD2 (6 bases). The CDR3 sequence is 15 residues long. Between the trimmed V and J ends, which lost 1 base and 6 bases, there was a span of 15 bases. CDR1 and CDR2 (germline): LNHNV, YYDKDF (reference sequence). CDR3 residues: CATSRVAGGRQTQYF. CDR3 nucleotides: TGTGCCACCAGCAGAGTCGCCGGAGGGAGGCAGACCCAGTACTTC.

Only a few counts were recorded for this clonotype. The V and J genes are TRBV4-1 and TRBJ2-3, with 7 bases that match TRBD2. CDR1 is MGHRA and CDR2 is YSYEKL in the germline V gene. V shed 2 bases and J 0 bases; nucleotides not matched to a gene: 5. The CDR3 consists of 16 residues. The CDR3 loop is CASSQWSGTSTDTQYF. The CDR3 DNA sequence: TGCGCCAGCAGCCAATGGAGCGGGACTAGCACAGATACGCAGTATTTT.

V gene TRBV9 combines with J gene TRBJ2-3; 9 nucleotides align to TRBD2. This CDR3 region has 16 residues. Trimming cost V 3 bases and J 6 bases; bases outside gene matches: 11. The germline V gene has CDR1 SGDLS and CDR2 YYNGEE. The CDR3 region is CASSGPALAGTDTQYF. The CDR3 DNA reads TGTGCCAGCAGCGGGCCTGCACTAGCGGGTACGGATACGCAGTATTTT.

V is TRBV7-8 and J is TRBJ2-2, with D tentatively TRBD1 (5 bases). The CDR3 loop spans 14 amino acids. CDR1 and CDR2 (germline): SGHVS, FQNEAQ. The germline V and J ends were trimmed by 0 bases and 3 bases, with 5 bases remaining between them. In DNA, the CDR3 is TGTGCCAGCAGCTTAGCGGGGCACACCGGGGAGCTGTTTTTT. It yields the protein CASSLAGHTGELFF.

This clonotype was counted between two and nine times. The chain is built from TRBV4-3 and TRBJ1-1; weak D call: TRBD1 (6 bases). This CDR3 is built from 15 residues. The V gene lost 0 bases and the J gene lost 7 bases, with 15 bases spanning the gap. Germline loops: CDR1 LGHNA, CDR2 YSLEER. For the CDR3, the DNA is TGCGCCAGCAGCCAAGACGTCAGGGGAGGTGGTGAAGCTTTCTTT. It yields the protein CASSQDVRGGGEAFF.

The chain is built from TRBV19 and TRBJ1-1, with 8 bases fitting TRBD1. The CDR3 runs to 13 residues. The junction had 5 bases not matched to a gene; V was cut back by 7 bases and J by 4 bases. Germline V lookup: CDR1 LNHDA, CDR2 SQIVND (reference sequence). The CDR3 is CASILQGGTEAFF. CDR3 nucleotides: TGTGCCAGTATCCTACAGGGGGGCACTGAAGCTTTCTTT.

This clonotype was seen a handful of times. CDR3 in DNA: TGCAGTGCCAAGAGGGCAGGGCCTGAGACCCAGTACTTC. Translated: CSAKRAGPETQYF. The chain employs TRBV20-1 and TRBJ2-5; possibly TRBD1 or TRBD2 for D (5 bases each). Germline-derived CDR1 and CDR2 are DFQATT and SNEGSKA (reference sequence). CDR3 length: 13 residues. Trimming shortened V by 6 bases and J by 5 bases, and 16 bases separated the two germline ends.

The chain couples TRBV5-6 to TRBJ2-7; weak D call: TRBD2 (6 bases). Germline values: CDR1 SGHDT, CDR2 YYEEEE. This CDR3 contains 14 residues. Trimming removed 6 bases at V and 4 bases at J, with 17 bases between. CDR3 in amino acids: CASKRRDSGYEQYF. The CDR3 DNA reads as TGTGCCAGCAAAAGACGGGACTCGGGGTACGAGCAGTACTTC.